The rows below give T cell receptor beta chains drawn from one sample of a study of vaccination effects on CD4 cells after COVID-19. Profiling relied on immunoSEQ multiplex PCR, and the TCRdb table lists in-frame clones only, not all of them. The sample contains roughly 15,000 clones, almost 70% of which appear only once. These receptors' targets are unknown. The sequencing used CD4+ T cells from PBMCs cultured with SARS-CoV-2 spike peptides, collected after COVID-19 vaccination. These TCRs come from a human donor who received a COVID-19 vaccine. The CDR3 runs from the conserved cysteine through the conserved F or W. D genes are given only for firm matches. Where a row states a size, it is once, few, many or the class of an expanded clone; other rows omit it.

CDR3 protein: CASSYIPTDHWETQYF
CDR3 DNA: TGTGCCAGCAGTTACATCCCGACCGACCACTGGGAGACCCAGTACTTC
CDR3 length: 16
clone size: NA
D gene: NA
J gene: TRBJ2-5
V gene: TRBV6-2/TRBV6-3

CDR3 protein: CASSQALTGSVTEAFF
CDR3 DNA: TGTGCCAGCAGCCAAGCCTTGACAGGGTCGGTCACTGAAGCTTTCTTT
CDR3 length: 16
clone size: NA
D gene: TRBD1
J gene: TRBJ1-1
V gene: TRBV14

CDR3 protein: CAWSLGTGFEAFF
CDR3 DNA: TGTGCCTGGAGTTTAGGGACAGGGTTTGAAGCTTTCTTT
CDR3 length: 13
clone size: NA
D gene: TRBD1
J gene: TRBJ1-1
V gene: TRBV30

CDR3 protein: CASSQPGQGRHEQYF
CDR3 DNA: TGTGCCAGCAGCCAACCGGGACAGGGGAGGCACGAGCAGTACTTC
CDR3 length: 15
clone size: few
D gene: TRBD1
J gene: TRBJ2-7
V gene: TRBV7-2

CDR3 protein: CASSIRPGDNEKLFF
CDR3 DNA: TGTGCCAGCAGTATACGCCCGGGGGATAATGAAAAACTGTTTTTT
CDR3 length: 15
clone size: NA
D gene: NA
J gene: TRBJ1-4
V gene: TRBV2

CDR3 protein: CASSLVVAGEIDTQYF
CDR3 DNA: TGTGCCAGCAGCCTCGTAGTAGCGGGAGAAATAGATACGCAGTATTTT
CDR3 length: 16
clone size: few
D gene: TRBD2
J gene: TRBJ2-3
V gene: TRBV7-9

CDR3 protein: CASRREGITDTQYF
CDR3 DNA: TGTGCCAGCAGGCGGGAGGGGATCACAGATACGCAGTATTTT
CDR3 length: 14
clone size: NA
D gene: TRBD2
J gene: TRBJ2-3
V gene: TRBV27

CDR3 protein: CSVVEIQGKDEAFF
CDR3 DNA: TGCAGCGTAGTAGAAATACAGGGTAAGGATGAAGCTTTCTTT
CDR3 length: 14
clone size: NA
D gene: NA
J gene: TRBJ1-1
V gene: TRBV29-1

CDR3 protein: CASSLEAGGMAEAFF
CDR3 DNA: TGTGCCAGCAGCTTAGAGGCAGGGGGCATGGCTGAAGCTTTCTTT
CDR3 length: 15
clone size: few
D gene: TRBD1
J gene: TRBJ1-1
V gene: TRBV11-2

CDR3 protein: CASKTVGYEQYF
CDR3 DNA: TGTGCCAGCAAGACGGTGGGCTACGAGCAGTACTTC
CDR3 length: 12
clone size: NA
D gene: NA
J gene: TRBJ2-7
V gene: TRBV6-5

CDR3 protein: CASSYGTSTYNEQFF
CDR3 DNA: TGTGCCAGCAGTTATGGGACCTCGACTTACAATGAGCAGTTCTTC
CDR3 length: 15
clone size: NA
D gene: NA
J gene: TRBJ2-1
V gene: TRBV6-2/TRBV6-3

CDR3 protein: CASWRSSYNSPLHF
CDR3 DNA: TGTGCCTCTTGGCGGAGCTCCTATAATTCACCCCTCCACTTT
CDR3 length: 14
clone size: NA
D gene: NA
J gene: TRBJ1-6
V gene: TRBV28

CDR3 protein: CASSGGNTGELFF
CDR3 DNA: TGTGCCAGCAGTGGGGGGAACACCGGGGAGCTGTTTTTT
CDR3 length: 13
clone size: NA
D gene: NA
J gene: TRBJ2-2
V gene: TRBV2

CDR3 protein: CASSFGQSNQPQHF
CDR3 DNA: TGTGCCAGCAGCTTTGGACAGAGCAATCAGCCCCAGCATTTT
CDR3 length: 14
clone size: NA
D gene: NA
J gene: TRBJ1-5
V gene: TRBV7-2

CDR3 protein: CASSLGTGMGTQYF
CDR3 DNA: TGTGCCAGCAGCTTAGGAACAGGGATGGGGACCCAGTACTTC
CDR3 length: 14
clone size: NA
D gene: NA
J gene: TRBJ2-5
V gene: TRBV7-2

CDR3 protein: CASSLGQVDSPLHF
CDR3 DNA: TGTGCCAGCAGCTTGGGGCAGGTTGATTCACCCCTCCACTTT
CDR3 length: 14
clone size: NA
D gene: NA
J gene: TRBJ1-6
V gene: TRBV5-8

CDR3 protein: CASSQSRDTQYF
CDR3 DNA: TGCGCCAGCAGCCAGTCTAGGGATACGCAGTATTTT
CDR3 length: 12
clone size: once
D gene: NA
J gene: TRBJ2-3
V gene: TRBV4-3

CDR3 protein: CASSPRQGDNSPLHF
CDR3 DNA: TGTGCCAGTAGTCCAAGACAGGGGGATAATTCACCCCTCCACTTT
CDR3 length: 15
clone size: NA
D gene: TRBD1
J gene: TRBJ1-6
V gene: TRBV19

CDR3 protein: CASNKAGAFANTGELFF
CDR3 DNA: TGTGCCAGTAATAAAGCGGGGGCGTTCGCGAACACCGGGGAGCTGTTTTTT
CDR3 length: 17
clone size: NA
D gene: TRBD2
J gene: TRBJ2-2
V gene: TRBV19

CDR3 protein: CASSQRGDRRYGYTF
CDR3 DNA: TGTGCCAGCAGCCAGAGAGGGGACAGACGCTATGGCTACACCTTC
CDR3 length: 15
clone size: NA
D gene: TRBD1
J gene: TRBJ1-2
V gene: TRBV4-2

CDR3 protein: CASSYSGGSISPLHF
CDR3 DNA: TGTGCCAGCAGTTACTCGGGGGGCAGCATTTCACCCCTCCACTTT
CDR3 length: 15
clone size: NA
D gene: NA
J gene: TRBJ1-6
V gene: TRBV6-5

CDR3 protein: CASSPMGGGHNEQFF
CDR3 DNA: TGTGCCAGCAGCCCAATGGGGGGGGGTCACAATGAGCAGTTCTTC
CDR3 length: 15
clone size: NA
D gene: TRBD2
J gene: TRBJ2-1
V gene: TRBV7-3

CDR3 protein: CASSVGGGPVDTQYF
CDR3 DNA: TGTGCCAGCAGCGTAGGGGGAGGCCCTGTGGATACGCAGTATTTT
CDR3 length: 15
clone size: NA
D gene: NA
J gene: TRBJ2-3
V gene: TRBV9

CDR3 protein: CASSENKGGVGEDGYTF
CDR3 DNA: TGTGCCAGCAGTGAAAACAAGGGCGGGGTTGGAGAAGATGGCTACACCTTC
CDR3 length: 17
clone size: NA
D gene: NA
J gene: TRBJ1-2
V gene: TRBV2

CDR3 protein: CASSLGGNTEAFF
CDR3 DNA: TGTGCCAGCAGCCTTGGAGGGAACACTGAAGCTTTCTTT
CDR3 length: 13
clone size: NA
D gene: NA
J gene: TRBJ1-1
V gene: TRBV3-1/TRBV3-2

CDR3 protein: CASSFMNRDIEYEQYF
CDR3 DNA: TGTGCCAGCAGCTTCATGAACCGGGACATAGAATACGAGCAGTACTTC
CDR3 length: 16
clone size: NA
D gene: NA
J gene: TRBJ2-7
V gene: TRBV7-8

CDR3 protein: CASSYMTGGPKNIQYF
CDR3 DNA: TGTGCCAGCAGTTATATGACAGGGGGCCCCAAAAACATTCAGTACTTC
CDR3 length: 16
clone size: NA
D gene: TRBD1
J gene: TRBJ2-4
V gene: TRBV6-2/TRBV6-3